This T cell receptor beta chain was recovered during a study of OX40 agonist ivuxolimab in advanced cancers. Study background: Subjects had a mean age of about 60 years, with a range of roughly 20 to 80; around 84% were male. Study-level results: CD8+ T cells were the subset that, on average, had more expanded clones than CD4+.

This table comes from immunoSEQ multiplex PCR, and its TCRdb copy is limited to in-frame clones, with some not included. The sample records roughly 69,000 clones, around 93% being singletons. This CDR3 has 16 amino acids. Trimming pared 2 bases from V and 1 base from J, leaving 13 bases between. CDR1 is SGHTA, CDR2 FQGTGA, per germline. About this clone itself: Its antigen remains unknown.

The receptor was isolated from an adult with an advanced solid tumor such as melanoma, head and neck, liver or kidney cancer. Sequenced here: CD4+ or CD8+ T cells sorted from blood, sampled in a trial of the OX40 agonist ivuxolimab. The chain employs TRBV7-3 and TRBJ2-3; possibly TRBD1 for D (6 bases). CDR3 loop: CASSLYQGRGTDTQYF. For the CDR3, the DNA is TGTGCCAGCAGCTTATATCAGGGGCGGGGCACAGATACGCAGTATTTT.